The 8 T cell receptor beta chains below all came from one sample that was sequenced in a study of response to subunit inactivated influenza vaccine. TCRdb re-called the RT-PCR reads through MiXCR, storing one row per CDR3 protein. The table records 500,000 to 600,000 distinct CDR3 sequences, 16% of them present only once. Sequencing was performed on CD4+ T cells sorted from PBMCs, taken less than 30 months after vaccination. These receptors were taken from a man aged 50-75 years who received an inactivated influenza vaccine.

In its sample, this clonotype was seen a few times. This chain uses TRBV29-1 with TRBJ1-1; 7 nucleotides align to TRBD1. Germline V gives CDR1 SQVTM, CDR2 ANQGSEA. Germline trimming cut 4 bases from V and 1 base from J; bases unmatched to any gene: 6. The CDR3 contains 14 residues. CDR3 in amino acids: CSVGGQGGNTEAFF. The CDR3 bases are TGCAGCGTTGGGGGGCAGGGGGGGAACACTGAAGCTTTCTTT.

The genes are TRBV20-1 and TRBJ2-3; weak D call: TRBD2 (7 bases). CDR1 and CDR2 from the germline V gene are DFQATT and SNEGSKA (reference sequence). Trimming removed 2 bases at V and 0 bases at J, with 9 bases between. This CDR3 contains 14 residues. CDR3 DNA sequence: TGCAGTGCTAGAAAGGGGGGGAGCACAGATACGCAGTATTTT. This codes for CSARKGGSTDTQYF.

This clonotype was detected a few times. The chain combines TRBV5-1 with TRBJ1-2, with D perhaps matching TRBD1 (5 bases). The CDR3 is 14 residues long. Germline V lookup: CDR1 SGHRS, CDR2 YFSETQ. Trimming removed 0 bases at V and 4 bases at J, with 10 bases between. This CDR3 is CASSLAGAIYGYTF. The CDR3 DNA is TGCGCCAGCAGCTTGGCTGGGGCTATCTATGGCTACACCTTC.

This sequence joins TRBV5-5 and TRBJ1-1, with D unresolved. The CDR3 has 13 amino acids. Trimming shortened V by 6 bases and J by 1 base, and 10 bases separated the two germline ends. Looked up from germline, CDR1 is SGHKS and CDR2 is YYEKEE (reference sequence). The CDR3 bases are TGTGCCAGCAACTCCGCAGGGAACACTGAAGCTTTCTTT. Protein sequence: CASNSAGNTEAFF.

The chain employs TRBV28 and TRBJ2-1; TRBD2 matches at 9 bases. Per the germline V gene, CDR1 is MDHEN and CDR2 is SYDVKM. This CDR3 is built from 15 residues. The J segment lost 8 bases and the V segment lost 6 bases, leaving 11 bases of the junction unmatched. The CDR3 nucleotides are TGTGCCAGCAGCCAAACCGGGACTAGCAGGGATGAGCAGTTCTTC. Residues: CASSQTGTSRDEQFF.

This clonotype was found a few times. CDR3 residues: CASSTGTYNEQFF. The CDR3 nucleotides are TGTGCCAGCAGCACCGGGACCTACAATGAGCAGTTCTTC. The rearrangement links TRBV7-2 to TRBJ2-1; weak D call: TRBD2 (5 bases). This CDR3 spans 13 amino acids. CDR1 and CDR2 from the germline V gene are SGHTA and FQGNSA. Deletions cut 5 bases from V and 2 bases from J, with 7 bases between.

The sample holds many counts of this clonotype. The J gene is TRBJ2-5, the V gene TRBV4-1; D call uncertain. V lost 1 base, J lost 2 bases, and 8 bases lay in between. This CDR3 region has 14 residues. Germline-derived CDR1 and CDR2 are MGHRA and YSYEKL. The CDR3 region is CASSQVDNQETQYF. Here the CDR3 DNA reads TGCGCCAGCAGCCAAGTTGACAATCAAGAGACCCAGTACTTC.

This clonotype was counted ten times or more. This chain connects TRBV6-2 or TRBV6-3 to TRBJ2-7; D unclear. The ends were cut back, 6 bases at V and 5 bases at J, with 8 bases in the middle. Germline V gene sequence: CDR1 MNHEY, CDR2 SVGEGT. This CDR3 is 11 amino acids long. Here the CDR3 reads CASRRSDEQYF. The CDR3, as DNA: TGTGCCAGCAGACGATCCGACGAGCAGTACTTC.